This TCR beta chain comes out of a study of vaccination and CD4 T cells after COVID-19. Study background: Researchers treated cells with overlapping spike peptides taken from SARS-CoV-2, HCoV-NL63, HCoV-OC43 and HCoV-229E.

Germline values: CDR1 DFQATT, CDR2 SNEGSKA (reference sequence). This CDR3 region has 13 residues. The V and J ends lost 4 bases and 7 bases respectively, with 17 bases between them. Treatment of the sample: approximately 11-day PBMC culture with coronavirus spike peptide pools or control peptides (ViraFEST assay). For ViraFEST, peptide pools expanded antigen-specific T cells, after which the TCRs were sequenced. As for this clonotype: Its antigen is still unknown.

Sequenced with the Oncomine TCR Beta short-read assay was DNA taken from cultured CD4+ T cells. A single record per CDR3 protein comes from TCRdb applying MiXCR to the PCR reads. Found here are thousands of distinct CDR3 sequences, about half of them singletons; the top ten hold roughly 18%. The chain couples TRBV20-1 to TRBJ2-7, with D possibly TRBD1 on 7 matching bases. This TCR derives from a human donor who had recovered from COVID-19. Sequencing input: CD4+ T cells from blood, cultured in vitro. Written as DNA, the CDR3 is TGCAGTGCTATTCCCCGACAGGGAGGAGAGCAGTACTTC. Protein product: CSAIPRQGGEQYF.